This is a list of T cell receptor beta chains from one sample in a study of long-term antiretroviral therapy in people with HIV. Assay used: immunoSEQ multiplex PCR; TCRdb lists only in-frame clones, some missing. The data hold tens of thousands of clones, with approximately 88% observed a single time. This material consisted of unsorted PBMCs, taken 2.8 years after starting antiretroviral therapy. Receptors originate from a man aged 25 to 40 with HIV. CDR3s include the opening cysteine and the closing phenylalanine or tryptophan. Fields, in order: clone size, D gene, CDR3 length, V gene, J gene, CDR3 protein, CDR3 DNA. A D gene is named only where the DNA matches it firmly. A row's size may be missing; if present it is once, few, many or a size class.

clone_size: -; d_call: -; cdr3_length: 12; v_call: TRBV6-1; j_call: TRBJ1-5; cdr3_aa: CASRIGGQPQHF; cdr3_nt: TGTGCCAGCAGGATAGGTGGTCAGCCCCAGCATTTT
clone_size: -; d_call: TRBD2; cdr3_length: 16; v_call: TRBV9; j_call: TRBJ2-5; cdr3_aa: CASSVLQGLAGETQYF; cdr3_nt: TGTGCCAGCAGCGTCCTACAGGGACTAGCGGGGGAGACCCAGTACTTC
clone_size: -; d_call: -; cdr3_length: 14; v_call: TRBV9; j_call: TRBJ1-1; cdr3_aa: CASSVGNSALEAFF; cdr3_nt: TGTGCCAGCAGCGTAGGCAACAGCGCACTTGAAGCTTTCTTT
clone_size: -; d_call: -; cdr3_length: 14; v_call: TRBV2; j_call: TRBJ2-1; cdr3_aa: CASSDRRAYNEQFF; cdr3_nt: TGTGCCAGCAGTGATCGCAGGGCCTACAATGAGCAGTTCTTC
clone_size: -; d_call: -; cdr3_length: 12; v_call: TRBV4-3; j_call: TRBJ2-3; cdr3_aa: CASSQDGGTQYF; cdr3_nt: TGCGCCAGCAGCCAAGATGGGGGCACGCAGTATTTT
clone_size: few; d_call: -; cdr3_length: 15; v_call: TRBV5-5; j_call: TRBJ1-5; cdr3_aa: CASSIEYRDDQPQHF; cdr3_nt: TGTGCCAGCAGCATCGAATACAGGGACGATCAGCCCCAGCATTTT
clone_size: -; d_call: TRBD2; cdr3_length: 14; v_call: TRBV7-2; j_call: TRBJ2-3; cdr3_aa: CASSIGGASDTQYF; cdr3_nt: TGTGCCAGCAGCATCGGGGGGGCTAGCGATACGCAGTATTTT
clone_size: few; d_call: -; cdr3_length: 13; v_call: TRBV2; j_call: TRBJ1-2; cdr3_aa: CASSELQNYGYTF; cdr3_nt: TGTGCCAGCAGTGAATTACAGAACTATGGCTACACCTTC
clone_size: -; d_call: -; cdr3_length: 13; v_call: TRBV10-3; j_call: TRBJ1-1; cdr3_aa: CAISEAGGTEAFF; cdr3_nt: TGTGCCATCAGTGAGGCTGGGGGTACTGAAGCTTTCTTT
clone_size: -; d_call: TRBD1; cdr3_length: 13; v_call: TRBV30; j_call: TRBJ2-5; cdr3_aa: CAQSRDRGETQYF; cdr3_nt: TGTGCCCAGAGCCGGGACAGGGGAGAGACCCAGTACTTC
clone_size: -; d_call: -; cdr3_length: 10; v_call: TRBV20-1; j_call: TRBJ2-3; cdr3_aa: CSASQDTQYF; cdr3_nt: TGCAGTGCTAGTCAAGATACGCAGTATTTT
clone_size: -; d_call: -; cdr3_length: 15; v_call: TRBV4-1; j_call: TRBJ1-5; cdr3_aa: CASSQDWQSHQPQHF; cdr3_nt: TGCGCCAGCAGCCAAGATTGGCAGAGCCATCAGCCCCAGCATTTT
clone_size: -; d_call: -; cdr3_length: 15; v_call: TRBV28; j_call: TRBJ1-5; cdr3_aa: CASRTDTSFGEPQHF; cdr3_nt: TGTGCCAGCAGGACGGACACTTCGTTTGGGGAGCCCCAGCATTTT
clone_size: few; d_call: -; cdr3_length: 13; v_call: TRBV7-6; j_call: TRBJ1-6; cdr3_aa: CASSLLPDSPLHF; cdr3_nt: TGTGCCAGCAGCTTATTGCCGGACTCACCCCTCCACTTT
clone_size: -; d_call: TRBD1; cdr3_length: 17; v_call: TRBV13; j_call: TRBJ2-7; cdr3_aa: CASSLGLGGQGAREQYF; cdr3_nt: TGTGCCAGCAGCTTAGGCCTCGGAGGGCAGGGGGCGAGGGAGCAGTACTTC
clone_size: -; d_call: TRBD2; cdr3_length: 14; v_call: TRBV9; j_call: TRBJ2-1; cdr3_aa: CASSATSGRSEQFF; cdr3_nt: TGTGCCAGCAGCGCCACTAGCGGGAGAAGTGAGCAGTTCTTC
clone_size: -; d_call: -; cdr3_length: 11; v_call: TRBV28; j_call: TRBJ2-7; cdr3_aa: CASSYLYEQYF; cdr3_nt: TGTGCCAGCAGTTACCTCTACGAGCAGTACTTC
clone_size: -; d_call: -; cdr3_length: 12; v_call: TRBV7-2; j_call: TRBJ2-7; cdr3_aa: CASSLESYEQYF; cdr3_nt: TGTGCCAGCAGCTTAGAGTCCTACGAGCAGTACTTC
clone_size: once; d_call: -; cdr3_length: 19; v_call: TRBV1; j_call: TRBJ2-2; cdr3_aa: CTSSQEWTSGSQNTGELFF; cdr3_nt: TGCACCAGCAGCCAAGAGTGGACTAGCGGGAGTCAGAACACCGGGGAGCTGTTTTTT
clone_size: once; d_call: -; cdr3_length: 12; v_call: TRBV6-6; j_call: TRBJ1-4; cdr3_aa: CASSTGKEKLFF; cdr3_nt: TGTGCCAGCAGTACTGGGAAGGAAAAACTGTTTTTT
clone_size: -; d_call: TRBD1; cdr3_length: 14; v_call: TRBV10-3; j_call: TRBJ2-1; cdr3_aa: CAIRPGQEVDEQFF; cdr3_nt: TGTGCCATCAGACCGGGACAGGAGGTCGATGAGCAGTTCTTC
clone_size: -; d_call: -; cdr3_length: 12; v_call: TRBV6-6; j_call: TRBJ2-5; cdr3_aa: CASVGLGETQYF; cdr3_nt: TGTGCCAGCGTCGGGTTAGGGGAGACCCAGTACTTC
clone_size: -; d_call: TRBD1; cdr3_length: 13; v_call: TRBV15; j_call: TRBJ2-7; cdr3_aa: CATSGPTGDEQYF; cdr3_nt: TGTGCCACCAGCGGCCCGACAGGGGACGAGCAGTACTTC
clone_size: once; d_call: TRBD1; cdr3_length: 13; v_call: TRBV28; j_call: TRBJ1-5; cdr3_aa: CASRGTGNQPQHF; cdr3_nt: TGTGCCAGCAGGGGGACAGGGAATCAGCCCCAGCATTTT
clone_size: -; d_call: TRBD1; cdr3_length: 14; v_call: TRBV11-3; j_call: TRBJ2-5; cdr3_aa: CASSLPGQQETQYF; cdr3_nt: TGTGCCAGCAGCTTACCGGGACAGCAAGAGACCCAGTACTTC
clone_size: -; d_call: -; cdr3_length: 16; v_call: TRBV2; j_call: TRBJ2-3; cdr3_aa: CASSDGRVAGTDTQYF; cdr3_nt: TGTGCCAGCAGTGACGGCAGGGTGGCTGGCACAGATACGCAGTATTTT
clone_size: few; d_call: -; cdr3_length: 12; v_call: TRBV6-1; j_call: TRBJ2-7; cdr3_aa: CASRRQSYEQYF; cdr3_nt: TGTGCCAGCAGACGCCAGTCCTACGAGCAGTACTTC
clone_size: once; d_call: TRBD2; cdr3_length: 18; v_call: TRBV5-1; j_call: TRBJ2-1; cdr3_aa: CASSLETSGPLFYNEQFF; cdr3_nt: TGCGCCAGCAGCTTGGAGACTAGCGGACCACTTTTTTACAATGAGCAGTTCTTC
clone_size: -; d_call: -; cdr3_length: 16; v_call: TRBV27; j_call: TRBJ1-5; cdr3_aa: CASSKAGTGWVQPQHF; cdr3_nt: TGTGCCAGCAGTAAAGCCGGGACTGGATGGGTTCAGCCCCAGCATTTT
clone_size: -; d_call: -; cdr3_length: 14; v_call: TRBV28; j_call: TRBJ1-2; cdr3_aa: CASTRRTVDYGYTF; cdr3_nt: TGTGCCAGCACCCGAAGAACAGTGGATTATGGCTACACCTTC
clone_size: -; d_call: TRBD2; cdr3_length: 19; v_call: TRBV5-6; j_call: TRBJ2-1; cdr3_aa: CASSSLGLAGATSINEQFF; cdr3_nt: TGTGCCAGCAGCTCCCTGGGACTAGCGGGAGCTACCTCTATAAATGAGCAGTTCTTC
clone_size: -; d_call: TRBD1; cdr3_length: 14; v_call: TRBV27; j_call: TRBJ1-1; cdr3_aa: CASRKGTGGAEAFF; cdr3_nt: TGTGCCAGCAGAAAAGGGACAGGGGGAGCTGAAGCTTTCTTT
clone_size: -; d_call: -; cdr3_length: 13; v_call: TRBV5-5; j_call: TRBJ1-2; cdr3_aa: CASSLGTVYGYTF; cdr3_nt: TGTGCCAGCAGCTTGGGGACAGTATATGGCTACACCTTC